Sequencing of this T cell receptor beta chain was carried out in a study of T-cell memory formation after mild COVID-19. Study in general: For the most part, TCR clusters were specific to one donor. General observations from the study: Balance between CD4 and CD8 was seen in clones contracting day 15 to 85, and a CD4+ lean was seen in later expanders. SARS-CoV-2 specificity of second-wave clones peaking day 37 was unconfirmed. Contracting CD4+ clones were located mainly in CM and EM, and CD8+ clones in EMRA.

TCRdb independently ran MiXCR on the 5' RACE reads; one entry per CDR3 protein. Found here are approximately 580,000 distinct CDR3 sequences, roughly 20% of them singletons; the top ten hold approximately 13%. This CDR3 contains 18 residues. V lost 3 bases to trimming and J lost 0 bases, with 15 bases between them. In germline, CDR1 is MGHRA, CDR2 YSYEKL. This clonotype has a handful of counts. The target antigen is unknown. The genes are TRBV4-1 and TRBJ2-6; D is perhaps TRBD2 (6 bases). This TCR was recovered from an adult woman who had mild COVID-19 (a few samples of this study predate the infection). Cell type and time point are not known. The specimen was PBMCs or a T cell subset sorted from them (not recorded which). The CDR3 loop is CASSQTDYEGSGANVLTF. In nucleotides, the CDR3 is TGCGCCAGCAGCCAGACGGACTACGAGGGCTCTGGGGCCAACGTCCTGACTTTC.